This T cell receptor (beta chain) was observed in a study of spatial heterogeneity in lung cancer. Study results and caveats: Counts of expanded alpha and beta TCRs within tumors tracked the tumor nonsynonymous mutation count.

Time point specified: sample taken at primary tumor resection. Whole RNA from tumor, nontumor lung or frozen PBMC was sequenced unsorted. V dropped 7 bases and J dropped 4; count of bases not matched to a gene: 4. Germline assignment: CDR1 MNHNS and CDR2 SASEGT. CDR3 length: 12 residues. This clonotype appeared many times. What it binds is unknown. TCRdb fed the 5' RACE reads into MiXCR, producing one record per CDR3 protein. Among 20,000 to 25,000 distinct CDR3 sequences listed, less than 5% were seen once. This chain uses TRBV6-1 with TRBJ2-7; 7 positions agree with TRBD1. The receptor was isolated from a male donor with early-stage non-small cell lung cancer. The sequences come from lung tumor tissue, collected at surgery. The CDR3 region has the DNA TGTGCCAGCATGGACAGGCTGTACGAGCAGTACTTC. Its protein is CASMDRLYEQYF.